This TCR beta chain is from a study of CD8 T cells in Susac syndrome. The study, taken as a whole, reports: The greatest CD8+ clonal expansion in Susac occurred in TEMRA cells and in active patients.

Per germline, CDR1 MNHEY and CDR2 SMNVEV (reference sequence). V lost 4 bases and J lost 5; bases outside the gene matches: 1. The CDR3 is made up of 13 amino acids. Sequencing of TCR beta was performed on blood CD8+ and CD4+ T cells. It was negative isolation that provided the CD8+ and CD4+ T cells, whereas TEMRA cells were enriched by FACS. An input of roughly 0.5 to 1 ug of RNA was subjected to reverse transcription using random hexamers. An immunoSEQ multiplex PCR generated amplified TCR beta CDR3 products spanning 54 Vbeta and 13 Jbeta. TCRdb processed the immunoSEQ multiplex PCR reads anew with MiXCR; each CDR3 protein has one entry. There are roughly 190,000 distinct CDR3 sequences in the sample; approximately 95% occur only once, and approximately 0.16% lies in the top ten. This clonotype was seen a few times. Its antigen is not known.

The TCR was taken from a human donor with Susac syndrome. Sample: CD8+ T cells from PBMCs. The gene calls are TRBV27 and TRBJ2-7; 11 positions agree with TRBD2. CDR3 amino acids: CASSSGLADEQYF. In nucleotides, the CDR3 is TGTGCCAGCAGTTCGGGACTAGCGGACGAGCAGTACTTC.